What follows describes a single TCR beta chain. As handled by the study authors: Nucleated cell number was recorded as an estimate derived from reference gene primer amplification. Clones were sequenced by immunoSEQ multiplex PCR, and TCRdb holds only the in-frame ones, with some missing. Clonal size and the V and J genes are those of that table, whereas D and trimming came from the DNA. The sample consists of just under 65,000 clones, about 86% of them appearing once. The data were taken from a study of blood T cell repertoires in COVID-19. The overall study: Samples came from the United States, Italy and Spain, spanning acute and convalescent COVID-19. In each case, the material was cDNA or gDNA derived from T cells, B-cell-depleted T cells, or PBMCs.

V was pared by 3 bases and J by 2 bases, with 7 bases of the junction left unmatched. Germline CDR1 and CDR2: SNHLY and FYNNEI. The length of the CDR3 is 16 residues. The sequence came from a middle-aged man with acute or convalescent COVID-19. The chain links TRBV2 to TRBJ1-5; 7 bases line up with TRBD1. The specimen was peripheral blood. CDR3 nucleotide sequence: TGTGCCAGCAGTGACGGAGGGGGCGAGGGCAATCAGCCCCAGCATTTT. This translates into CASSDGGGEGNQPQHF.